This T cell receptor beta chain is from a study of shared clonotypes between healthy human individuals. Study at large: The composition of the donors was a couple of women and a few men aged 18 to 49. Each donor contributed plates that comprised three CD4 naive, three CD4 memory, two CD8 naive and one CD8 memory.

Study-level results: Despite large depth, sorted-subset datasets appeared incompletely sequenced.

Notes on this clone: Its antigen remains unknown.

After removal of 3 bases from V and 1 base from J, the junction contained 7 bases not matched to a gene. The CDR3 is made up of 16 amino acids. Germline CDR1 and CDR2: SGHVS and FQNEAQ. The test was conducted at deep level. Profiling relied on immunoSEQ multiplex PCR, and the TCRdb table lists in-frame clones only, not all of them. The table shows about 2.3 million clones, with approximately 93% occurring only once. Sequencing used naive CD4+ T cells from PBMCs. Stated subset: CD45RA+ positively selected. This sequence joins TRBV7-8 and TRBJ1-2, with 8 bases matching TRBD1. This clonotype was sampled from a young man in good health. Some clones in this sample may be carry-over from other donors' samples. The CDR3 loop is CASSFASGQDNYGYTF. Written as DNA, the CDR3 is TGTGCCAGCAGCTTCGCGTCGGGACAGGATAACTATGGCTACACCTTC.